This T cell receptor beta chain is drawn from a study of shared T cell receptors in the human thymus. Measured with immunoSEQ multiplex PCR; TCRdb has only the in-frame clones, and not every one. The sample records 630,000 or so clones, approximately 89% being singletons. The V and J ends lost 0 bases and 3 bases, in that order; junction bases with no gene match: 5. CDR3 size: 18 residues. The germline V gene encodes CDR1 SGHRS and CDR2 YFSETQ. In addition, the sample was reused for a study of human thymus T cells. As that study records: Both thymic and peripheral blood repertoires showed apparently biased V and J usage. Related work found strong thymic repertoire overlap between unrelated individuals.

The chain carries TRBV5-1 and TRBJ2-2; 13 positions agree with TRBD2. The specimen was thymocytes. The receptor's source is a boy less than two years old with a congenital heart defect. DNA of the CDR3: TGCGCCAGCAGCTTGGCACTAGCGGGGGGGCCTGACACCGGGGAGCTGTTTTTT. Translation: CASSLALAGGPDTGELFF.